This T cell receptor (beta chain) was retrieved from a study of Graves' ophthalmopathy and Graves' hyperthyroidism. Regarding the study as a whole: Using a 13-signature model, the authors split ophthalmopathy from stable hyperthyroidism, with approximately 88% sensitivity and approximately 81% specificity. Blood shared most expanded thyroid clonotypes above 0.001 frequency. Prediction of ophthalmopathy progression reached less than 71% sensitivity and approximately 75% specificity.

This clonotype was recorded many times. Its matching antigen is unknown. The V gene's germline CDR1 is MNHEY and CDR2 SVGAGI. The V end lost 6 bases, the J end lost 9 bases, and 15 bases lay between the germline ends. The CDR3 extends over 14 amino acids. Clinicians diagnosed using symptoms, serum thyroxine, TRAb, thyroid ultrasound and orbital computed tomography. The sequenced template was RNA, covering the TCR beta CDR3 region. The first-round RT-PCR employed HTBI primers together with the Qiagen OneStep RT-PCR kit. A multiplex PCR was then performed as the second round. From the multiplex PCR reads, TCRdb called clonotypes with MiXCR, one entry per CDR3 protein. The table has around 600,000 distinct CDR3 sequences, just over 40% seen once; the top ten hold over 2.5%.

Sequencing input: peripheral blood. This TCR came from an adult man with Graves' ophthalmopathy. The chain carries TRBV6-5 and TRBJ1-6; D ambiguous. The CDR3 region is CASSLEDVGSPLHF. CDR3 nucleotide sequence: TGTGCCAGCAGCCTCGAAGACGTTGGTTCACCCCTCCACTTT.